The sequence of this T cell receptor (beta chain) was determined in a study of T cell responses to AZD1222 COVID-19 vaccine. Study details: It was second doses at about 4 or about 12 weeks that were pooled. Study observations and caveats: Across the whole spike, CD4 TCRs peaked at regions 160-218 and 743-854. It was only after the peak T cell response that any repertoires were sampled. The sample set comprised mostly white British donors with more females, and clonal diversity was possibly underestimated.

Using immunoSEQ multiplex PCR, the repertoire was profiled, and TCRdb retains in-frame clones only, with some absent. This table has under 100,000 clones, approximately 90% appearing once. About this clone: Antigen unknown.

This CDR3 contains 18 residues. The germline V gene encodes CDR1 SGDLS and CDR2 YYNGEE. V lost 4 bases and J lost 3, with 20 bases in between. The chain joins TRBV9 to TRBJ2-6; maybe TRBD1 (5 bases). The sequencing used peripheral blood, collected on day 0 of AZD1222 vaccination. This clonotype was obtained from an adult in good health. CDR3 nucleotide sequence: TGTGCCAGCAGCCCCCCCGACAGCTCGAAGAGTGGGGCCAACGTCCTGACTTTC. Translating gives CASSPPDSSKSGANVLTF.